The T cell receptor beta chain described here comes from a study of blood T cell repertoires in COVID-19. Study at large: Material from acute and convalescent COVID-19 was sourced from the United States, Italy and Spain. In each case, the material was cDNA or gDNA derived from T cells, B-cell-depleted T cells, or PBMCs.

In the original workflow: Amplifying reference gene primers gave estimates of nucleated cell counts. The protocol was immunoSEQ multiplex PCR, while the TCRdb copy is restricted to in-frame clones and leaves out a portion. Clonal size and the V and J genes are those of that table, whereas D and trimming came from the DNA. The data hold 90,000 to 120,000 clones, with 70% to 90% observed a single time. The CDR3 loop spans 11 amino acids. Germline V gene sequence: CDR1 MNHEY, CDR2 SVGAGI. Trimming left V 6 bases short and J 13 bases short, with 14 bases between. The sample was peripheral blood. This sequence was found in a human donor in a cohort sampled during active COVID-19. The gene calls are TRBV6-5 and TRBJ2-3; perhaps TRBD2 as D (5 bases). CDR3 loop: CASRAALGEYF. The CDR3 DNA follows: TGTGCCAGCAGGGCCGCACTAGGCGAGTATTTT.